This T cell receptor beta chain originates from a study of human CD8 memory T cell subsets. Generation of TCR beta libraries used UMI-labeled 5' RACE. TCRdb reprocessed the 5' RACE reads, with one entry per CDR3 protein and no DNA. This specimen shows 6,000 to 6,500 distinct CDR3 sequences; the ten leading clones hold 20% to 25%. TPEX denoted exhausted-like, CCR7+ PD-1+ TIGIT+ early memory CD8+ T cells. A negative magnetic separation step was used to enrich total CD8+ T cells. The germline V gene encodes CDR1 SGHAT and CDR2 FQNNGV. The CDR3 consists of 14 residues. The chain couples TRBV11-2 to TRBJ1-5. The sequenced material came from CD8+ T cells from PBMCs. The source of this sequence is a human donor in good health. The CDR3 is CASSPRHVNQPQHF. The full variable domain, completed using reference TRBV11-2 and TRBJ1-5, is EAGVAQSPRYKIIEKRQSVAFWCNPISGHATLYWYQQILGQGPKLLIQFQNNGVVDDSQLPKDRFSAERLKGVDSTLKIQPAKLEDSAVYLCASSPRHVNQPQHFGDGTRLSIL.